Below are 9 T cell receptor beta chains sequenced from a single sample in a study of early T cells in non-severe SARS-CoV-2 infection. TCRdb re-called the 5' RACE reads with MiXCR, one entry per CDR3 protein. The table includes about 60,000 distinct CDR3 sequences, 10% to 15% detected once. Sequencing was done on a sample of whole blood. Receptors originate from an adult who was a healthcare worker with PCR-confirmed SARS-CoV-2 infection or an uninfected control (not recorded which).

Only a few counts were recorded for this clonotype. CDR3 in DNA: TGTGCCAGCAGCTCTGGGGTGGCGGAGACCCAGTACTTC. Its protein product is CASSSGVAETQYF. This chain uses TRBV7-2 with TRBJ2-5; D gene uncertain. The germline V gene encodes CDR1 SGHTA and CDR2 FQGNSA. V was cut by 4 bases and J by 5 bases, with 11 bases left in between. The CDR3 runs to 13 residues.

In its sample, this clonotype was seen many times. The rearrangement uses TRBV29-1 and TRBJ2-7; a weak D match, TRBD1 (5 bases). Germline V lookup: CDR1 SQVTM, CDR2 ANQGSEA. This CDR3 region has 15 residues. Trimming removed 4 bases from V and 2 bases from J, with 18 bases in between. The CDR3 sequence: CSVVWGSRTTYEQYF. CDR3 DNA sequence: TGCAGCGTTGTATGGGGCTCCCGGACGACCTACGAGCAGTACTTC.

V is TRBV6-6 and J is TRBJ2-2; TRBD2 aligns across 12 bases. The germline V gene encodes CDR1 MNHNY and CDR2 SVGAGI (reference sequence). The trim removed 0 bases at V and 0 bases at J, leaving 11 bases unmatched. There are 21 residues in the CDR3. DNA of the CDR3: TGTGCCAGCAGTTACTCGGGACTAGCGGGCCAAAAGTTCGCGAACACCGGGGAGCTGTTTTTT. Its protein product is CASSYSGLAGQKFANTGELFF.

In this sample, this clonotype turned up a few times. This sequence joins TRBV2 and TRBJ2-1; 7 bases fit TRBD2. This CDR3 has 15 residues. Losses at the gene ends were 4 bases for V and 0 bases for J; bases not matched to a gene: 3. The germline V gene has CDR1 SNHLY and CDR2 FYNNEI. Here the CDR3 reads CASSAGGSSYNEQFF. CDR3 nucleotide sequence: TGTGCCAGCAGTGCGGGGGGAAGCTCCTACAATGAGCAGTTCTTC.

At least ten counts were recorded for this clonotype. The CDR3 loop reads CASSLGFGTLYEQYF. The CDR3 DNA sequence: TGTGCCAGCAGTTTGGGATTTGGGACCCTCTACGAGCAGTACTTC. This sequence joins TRBV28 and TRBJ2-7, with D perhaps being TRBD1 or TRBD2 (5 bases each). The germline gives CDR1 MDHEN, CDR2 SYDVKM. This CDR3 has 15 amino acids. V lost 3 bases to trimming and J lost 3 bases, with 15 bases between them. Supplemented by reference TRBV28 and TRBJ2-7, the full variable domain reads DVKVTQSSRYLVKRTGEKVFLECVQDMDHENMFWYRQDPGLGLRLIYFSYDVKMKEKGDIPEGYSVSREKKERFSLILESASTNQTSMYLCASSLGFGTLYEQYFGPGTRLTVT.

The rearrangement uses TRBV5-5 and TRBJ1-5; possibly TRBD1 for D (5 bases). Germline lookup yields CDR1 SGHKS and CDR2 YYEKEE (reference sequence). CDR3 length: 14 amino acids. The V gene lost 3 bases and the J gene lost 4 bases, with 11 bases spanning the gap. CDR3 protein: CASSSRESNQPQHF. CDR3 nucleotides: TGTGCCAGCAGCTCCAGGGAATCAAATCAGCCCCAGCATTTT. The variable domain in full, with the rest retrieved from reference TRBV5-5 and TRBJ1-5, is DAGVTQSPTHLIKTRGQQVTLRCSPISGHKSVSWYQQVLGQGPQFIFQYYEKEERGRGNFPDRFSARQFPNYSSELNVNALLLGDSALYLCASSSRESNQPQHFGDGTRLSIL.

The chain is built from TRBV7-6 and TRBJ2-5; D is undetermined. This CDR3 region has 13 residues. V lost 0 bases and J lost 5, with 7 bases in between. Germline CDR1 and CDR2: SGHVS and FNYEAQ. CDR3 sequence (DNA): TGTGCCAGCAGCTTAGCTCACGGGGAGACCCAGTACTTC. It translates to CASSLAHGETQYF.

In its sample, this clonotype was seen a few times. The chain couples TRBV6-2 or TRBV6-3 to TRBJ2-1; D assignment may be TRBD1 or TRBD2 (5 bases each). Germline values: CDR1 MNHEY, CDR2 SVGEGT. The CDR3 runs to 19 residues. V lost 2 bases to trimming and J lost 8 bases, with 28 bases between them. The CDR3 region has the DNA TGTGCCAGCAGTTACGCTTTGGGGTTCGGGTACGCCCGGGGCCATGAGCAGTTCTTC. Its protein is CASSYALGFGYARGHEQFF.

This clonotype was seen only a few times. This chain uses TRBV29-1 with TRBJ2-3; the match to TRBD1 covers 8 bases. This CDR3 has 15 amino acids. V trimming: 6 bases; J trimming: 1 base; junction bases outside the gene matches: 9. Germline V CDR1 and CDR2: SQVTM, ANQGSEA. The CDR3 region has the DNA TGCAGCGTCGCCGGACAGGGTGGTGGCACAGATACGCAGTATTTT. Its translation is CSVAGQGGGTDTQYF.